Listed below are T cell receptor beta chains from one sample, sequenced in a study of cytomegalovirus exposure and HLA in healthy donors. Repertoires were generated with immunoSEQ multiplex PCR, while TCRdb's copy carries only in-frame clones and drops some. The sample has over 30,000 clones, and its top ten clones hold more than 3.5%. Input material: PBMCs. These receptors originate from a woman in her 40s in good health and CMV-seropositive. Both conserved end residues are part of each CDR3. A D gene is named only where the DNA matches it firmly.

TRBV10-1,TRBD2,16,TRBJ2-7,CASSQGLAGGGYEQYF,TGCGCCAGCAGTCAGGGATTGGCGGGAGGTGGCTACGAGCAGTACTTC
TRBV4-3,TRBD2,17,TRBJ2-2,CASSRRLAGEGTGELFF,TGCGCCAGCAGCCGACGACTAGCGGGAGAGGGCACCGGGGAGCTGTTTTTT
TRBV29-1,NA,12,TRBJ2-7,CSVADSSYEQYF,TGCAGCGTTGCTGACAGCTCCTACGAGCAGTACTTC
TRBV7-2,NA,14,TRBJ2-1,CASSLFGGDNEQFF,TGTGCCAGCAGCTTATTTGGCGGAGACAATGAGCAGTTCTTC
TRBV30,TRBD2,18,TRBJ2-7,CAWTPEDLAGGGSYEQYF,TGTGCCTGGACCCCAGAGGATCTAGCGGGAGGTGGCTCCTACGAGCAGTACTTC
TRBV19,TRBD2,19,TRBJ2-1,CASSIDRYPVAGTYNEQFF,TGTGCCAGTAGTATAGATCGGTATCCCGTAGCGGGAACCTACAATGAGCAGTTCTTC
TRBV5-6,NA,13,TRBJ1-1,CASRSGQNTEAFF,TGTGCCAGCAGGTCGGGACAGAACACTGAAGCTTTCTTT
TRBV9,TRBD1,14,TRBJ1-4,CASRGDRGDEKLFF,TGTGCCAGCAGAGGGGACAGGGGAGATGAAAAACTGTTTTTT
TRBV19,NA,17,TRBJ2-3,CASSIDRPGASTDTQYF,TGTGCCAGTAGTATAGATCGGCCAGGGGCTAGCACAGATACGCAGTATTTT
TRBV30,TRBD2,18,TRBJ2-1,CAWSVQVRASGRGIEQFF,TGTGCCTGGAGTGTACAGGTCAGGGCTAGCGGGAGAGGAATAGAGCAGTTCTTC
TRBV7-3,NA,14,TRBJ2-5,CASSFGGPGETQYF,TGTGCCAGCAGCTTCGGAGGGCCGGGGGAGACCCAGTACTTC
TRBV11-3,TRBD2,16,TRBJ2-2,CASSSLAGGATGELFF,TGTGCCAGCAGCTCACTAGCGGGAGGAGCCACCGGGGAGCTGTTTTTT
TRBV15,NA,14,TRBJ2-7,CATSREQGPYEQYF,TGTGCCACCAGCAGAGAACAGGGCCCCTACGAGCAGTACTTC
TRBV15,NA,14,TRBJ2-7,CATSASLGFYEQYF,TGTGCCACCAGCGCGTCGCTCGGTTTCTACGAGCAGTACTTC
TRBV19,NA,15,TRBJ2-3,CAVGPGGGSTDTQYF,TGTGCCGTGGGACCTGGGGGAGGAAGCACAGATACGCAGTATTTT
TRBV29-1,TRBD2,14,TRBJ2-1,CSVGRLAGGREQFF,TGCAGCGTGGGTCGACTAGCGGGAGGTCGGGAGCAGTTCTTC
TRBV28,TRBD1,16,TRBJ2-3,CASSFGSGGDTDTQYF,TGTGCCAGCAGTTTTGGTTCAGGGGGTGACACAGATACGCAGTATTTT
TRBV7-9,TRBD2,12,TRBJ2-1,CASSSREGPMFF,TGTGCCAGCAGCTCTAGGGAGGGGCCGATGTTCTTC
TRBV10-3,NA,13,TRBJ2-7,CAISLQGINEQYF,TGTGCCATCAGTTTACAGGGAATCAACGAGCAGTACTTC
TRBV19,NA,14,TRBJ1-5,CASSIVAAGQPQHF,TGTGCCAGTAGTATAGTTGCGGCTGGTCAGCCCCAGCATTTT
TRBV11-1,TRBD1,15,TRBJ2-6,CASSWTGRGANVLTF,TGTGCCAGCAGCTGGACAGGTCGAGGGGCCAACGTCCTGACTTTC
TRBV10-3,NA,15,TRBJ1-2,CAISEGRQGMGGYTF,TGTGCCATCAGTGAGGGCCGCCAGGGAATGGGTGGCTACACCTTC
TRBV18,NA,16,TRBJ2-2,CASSPRQVQNTGELFF,TGTGCCAGCTCACCACGTCAAGTACAGAACACCGGGGAGCTGTTTTTT
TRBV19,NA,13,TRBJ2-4,CASSTLQGGIQYF,TGTGCCAGTAGTACGCTCCAAGGGGGCATTCAGTACTTC
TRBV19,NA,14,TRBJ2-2,CASSNLQGAGELFF,TGTGCCAGTAGTAACTTACAGGGCGCCGGGGAGCTGTTTTTT
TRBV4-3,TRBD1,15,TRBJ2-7,CASSPLAGGSYEQYF,TGCGCCAGCAGCCCGCTGGCAGGGGGCTCCTACGAGCAGTACTTT
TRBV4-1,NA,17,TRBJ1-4,CASSQSPGAGRGEKLFF,TGCGCCAGCAGCCAATCCCCGGGGGCAGGGAGGGGTGAAAAACTGTTTTTT
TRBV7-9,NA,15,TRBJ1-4,CASSKGGGTNEKLFF,TGTGCCAGCAGCAAAGGGGGGGGAACTAATGAAAAACTGTTTTTT
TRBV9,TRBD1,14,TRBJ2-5,CASSPRTGMGTQYF,TGTGCCAGCAGCCCAAGGACAGGGATGGGGACCCAGTACTTC
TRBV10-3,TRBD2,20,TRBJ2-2,CAISGPGDRGTSGSTGELFF,TGTGCCATCAGTGGGCCTGGGGACAGGGGGACTAGCGGGAGTACCGGGGAGCTGTTTTTT
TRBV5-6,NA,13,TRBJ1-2,CASSLDRSYGYTF,TGTGCCAGCAGCTTGGACAGGTCCTATGGCTACACCTTC
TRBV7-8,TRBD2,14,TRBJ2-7,CASRGTSGSYEQYF,TGTGCCAGCAGAGGGACTAGCGGGAGCTACGAGCAGTACTTC
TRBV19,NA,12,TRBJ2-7,CASRDRAYEQYF,TGTGCCAGTAGGGACAGAGCCTACGAGCAGTACTTC
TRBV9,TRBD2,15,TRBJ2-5,CASSVDAGEAETQYF,TGTGCCAGCAGCGTAGATGCGGGGGAAGCCGAGACCCAGTACTTC
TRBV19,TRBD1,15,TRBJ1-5,CASRIPGGENQPQHF,TGTGCCAGTAGAATCCCAGGGGGCGAAAATCAGCCCCAGCATTTT
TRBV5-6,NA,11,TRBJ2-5,CASSFRQTQYF,TGTGCCAGCAGCTTTCGTCAGACCCAGTACTTC
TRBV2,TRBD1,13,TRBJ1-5,CASRGQGGQPQHF,TGTGCCAGCAGAGGACAGGGGGGTCAGCCCCAGCATTTT
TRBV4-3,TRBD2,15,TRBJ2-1,CASSRDGGRADEQFF,TGCGCCAGCAGCCGAGATGGCGGGAGGGCCGATGAGCAGTTCTTC
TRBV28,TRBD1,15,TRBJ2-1,CASSLQGAIYNEQFF,TGTGCCAGCAGTTTACAGGGGGCAATCTACAATGAGCAGTTCTTC